The 3 T cell receptor beta chains presented below share a single source sample, sequenced in a study of graft-versus-host responses after intestinal transplantation listed by TCRdb under 2021. Interpreted using the paper, the time point label stands for: cells obtained before transplantation from donor or recipient. Receptor amplification or capture employed the immunoSEQ multiplex PCR assay. Drawn from immuneACCESS, this table holds only the in-frame rearrangements with V and J called that TCRdb kept. Clones are partly lost; checked studies trace under half to an unresolved V gene and leave the rest unexplained. The sample has over 100,000 clones on record, 90% to 95% of them singletons. Of the sample, 1.2% falls within the top ten clones. Their recognized antigens are unknown. Sequencing was performed on unstimulated CD8+ T cells sorted from spleen or lymph node cells, taken before transplant. The source of these receptors is a human donor who was the organ donor for an intestinal transplant.

The rearrangement uses TRBV27 and TRBJ2-7; 9 nucleotides line up with TRBD1. Losses at the gene ends were 2 bases for V and 4 bases for J; bases not matched to a gene: 12. Germline lookup yields CDR1 MNHEY and CDR2 SMNVEV (reference sequence). This CDR3 region has 17 residues. In DNA form, the CDR3 reads TGTGCCAGCAGTTTACAATGTAGGGACAGGGAGACTTACGAGCAGTACTTC. Protein sequence: CASSLQCRDRETYEQYF.

This chain links TRBV6-5 with TRBJ2-7; the D is unclear. The CDR3 contains 12 residues. Germline CDR1 is MNHEY and CDR2 is SVGAGI. Trimming pared 5 bases from V and 1 base from J, leaving 6 bases between. CDR3 protein: CASSEVSYEQYF. In nucleotides, the CDR3 is TGTGCCAGCAGTGAAGTTTCCTACGAGCAGTACTTC.

The chain links TRBV10-3 to TRBJ1-2; 9 bases align to TRBD1. J gave up 6 bases and V 5 bases, and 10 bases lay outside the gene matches. In germline, CDR1 is ENHRY, CDR2 SYGVKD. The CDR3 sequence is 15 residues long. The CDR3: CAISPEQGAMDGYTF. CDR3 bases: TGTGCCATCAGTCCGGAACAGGGGGCCATGGATGGCTACACCTTC.